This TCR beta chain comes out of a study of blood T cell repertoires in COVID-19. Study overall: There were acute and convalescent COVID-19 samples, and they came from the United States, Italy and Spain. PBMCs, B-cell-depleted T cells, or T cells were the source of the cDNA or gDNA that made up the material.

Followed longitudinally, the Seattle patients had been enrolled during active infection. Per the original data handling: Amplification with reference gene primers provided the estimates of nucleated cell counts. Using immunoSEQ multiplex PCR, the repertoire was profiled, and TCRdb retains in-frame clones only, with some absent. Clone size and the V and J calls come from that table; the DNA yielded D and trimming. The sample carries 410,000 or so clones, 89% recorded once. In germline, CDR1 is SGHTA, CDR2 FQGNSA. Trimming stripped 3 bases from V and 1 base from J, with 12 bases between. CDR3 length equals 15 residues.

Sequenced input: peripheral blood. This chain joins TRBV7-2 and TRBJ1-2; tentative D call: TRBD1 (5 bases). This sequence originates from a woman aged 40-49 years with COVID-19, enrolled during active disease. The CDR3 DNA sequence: TGTGCCAGCAGCTTTAGACAGAACCTTAACTATGGCTACACCTTC. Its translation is CASSFRQNLNYGYTF.